The next 27 T cell receptor beta chains were all read from a single sample in a study of CD8+CD57+ T cells in acquired aplastic anemia. Investigators profiled TCR beta VDJ and CDR3 from genomic DNA template. TCRdb processed the reads anew with MiXCR; each CDR3 protein has one entry. The sample lists around 180,000 distinct CDR3 sequences, 50% to 75% occurring once. The sequenced material came from sorted CD4+, CD8+, or CD8+CD57+ T cells (not recorded which) from PBMCs. These receptors were obtained from a human donor in good health.

The V gene is TRBV5-1, the J gene TRBJ2-5; D might be TRBD2 (5 bases). Matching the DNA end better, TRBJ2-7 makes the J call doubtful. Germline CDR1 SGHRS, CDR2 YFSETQ. The CDR3 covers 15 residues. The CDR3 spells CASSPTGVSSYEQYF. CDR3 nucleotides: TGCGCCAGCAGCCCGACCGGGGTCAGCAGCTACGAGCAGTACTTC.

This chain uses TRBV7-6 with TRBJ1-5; the D is unclear. Germline values: CDR1 SGHVS, CDR2 FNYEAQ. The CDR3 is 15 amino acids. Between the trimmed V and J ends, which lost 1 base and 0 bases, there was a span of 7 bases. CDR3 in amino acids: CASSLGSSSNQPQHF. Written as DNA, the CDR3 is TGTGCCAGCAGCTTAGGGAGTTCTAGCAATCAGCCCCAGCATTTT.

In this sample, this clonotype turned up a few times. The gene calls are TRBV24-1 and TRBJ2-5; TRBD2 matches 9 bases. This CDR3 spans 16 amino acids. Germline assignment: CDR1 KGHDR and CDR2 SFDVKD. Trimming took 9 bases from V and 1 from J; bases not matched to a gene: 11. The CDR3 spells CATQGGQRGAQETQYF. In nucleotides, the CDR3 is TGTGCCACCCAGGGTGGTCAGCGGGGGGCCCAAGAGACCCAGTACTTC.

This clonotype was seen a single time. The chain uses TRBV29-1 and TRBJ1-2; 7 positions match TRBD1. In germline, CDR1 is SQVTM, CDR2 ANQGSEA. V lost 6 bases to trimming and J lost 3 bases; unmatched junction nucleotides: 4. This CDR3 region has 12 residues. CDR3 sequence: CSVTTGDYGYTF. CDR3 coding DNA: TGCAGCGTAACAACAGGGGACTATGGCTACACCTTC.

This clonotype was observed many times. The V gene is TRBV2, the J gene TRBJ1-4; the D gene is possibly TRBD1 (6 bases). V shed 1 base and J shed 1 base, with 13 bases lying between them. Germline CDR1 is SNHLY and CDR2 is FYNNEI. The CDR3 has 17 amino acids. CDR3 amino acids: CASSEGGRGGTNEKLFF. The CDR3 nucleotides are TGTGCCAGCAGTGAAGGAGGCCGAGGGGGAACTAATGAAAAACTGTTTTTT.

This clonotype was seen a handful of times. The rearrangement uses TRBV20-1 and TRBJ2-7; tentatively, D is TRBD2 (5 bases). The CDR3 is 14 amino acids. Germline V lookup: CDR1 DFQATT, CDR2 SNEGSKA (reference sequence). Trimming removed 7 bases at V and 6 bases at J, with 22 bases between. CDR3 coding DNA: TGCAGTGTTCTTAGAGAGGGAAGATTAGCCGAGCAGTACTTC. Its translation is CSVLREGRLAEQYF.

This clonotype was counted ten times or more. V usage is TRBV7-9 and J usage is TRBJ1-2; D remains ambiguous. Germline values: CDR1 SEHNR, CDR2 FQNEAQ (reference sequence). Between the trimmed V and J ends, which lost 1 base and 3 bases, there was a span of 9 bases. The CDR3 runs 14 residues. CDR3 sequence reads: CASSLGQDHYGYTF. CDR3 bases: TGTGCCAGCAGCTTAGGGCAGGATCACTATGGCTACACCTTC.

This clonotype appeared many times. This sequence joins TRBV25-1 and TRBJ2-7; D gene unclear. The germline CDR1 and CDR2 sequences are MGHDK and SYGVNS. The CDR3 runs 17 residues. Trimming stripped 0 bases from V and 6 bases from J, with 21 bases between. The CDR3 reads CASSEYLSDRARVEQYF. The DNA of the CDR3 is TGTGCCAGCAGTGAATATTTGTCGGACCGCGCCCGAGTCGAGCAGTACTTC.

V and J are TRBV2 and TRBJ2-1; D gene ambiguous. With 1 base removed from V and 9 bases from J, the gap between germline ends came to 7 bases. The CDR3 sequence is 12 residues long. Germline V lookup: CDR1 SNHLY, CDR2 FYNNEI. DNA of the CDR3: TGTGCCAGCAGTGAAGAAGGAGTTGAGCAGTTCTTC. It codes for CASSEEGVEQFF.

J is TRBJ2-2 and V is TRBV20-1; the D gene is possibly TRBD1 (6 bases). Germline lookup yields CDR1 DFQATT and CDR2 SNEGSKA (reference sequence). CDR3 length: 16 residues. Trimming cost V 1 base and J 0 bases, with 12 bases left between them. The CDR3 here is CSARGGQGPNTGELFF. DNA for the CDR3: TGCAGTGCTAGAGGGGGGCAGGGGCCGAACACCGGGGAGCTGTTTTTT.

This clonotype appeared a few times. The V and J genes are TRBV7-2 and TRBJ2-7; D possibly corresponds to TRBD1 (5 bases). Trimming took off 5 bases at V and 0 bases at J, with 14 bases between the two ends. The length of the CDR3 is 15 residues. Germline V gives CDR1 SGHTA, CDR2 FQGNSA. The CDR3 nucleotides read TGTGCCAGCAGCCCCCGGACAACAACCTCCTACGAGCAGTACTTC. It specifies CASSPRTTTSYEQYF.

On this clonotype itself: The germline gene is not matched at one end of the junction; a read error may be the cause. V gene TRBV6-5 combines with J gene TRBJ2-7, with 8 bases matching TRBD1. Germline values: CDR1 MNHEY, CDR2 SVGAGI. This CDR3 contains 15 residues. This CDR3 reads CAISESGQGVGEQYF. The CDR3 DNA follows: TGTGCCATCAGTGAGTCCGGACAGGGCGTCGGCGAGCAGTACTTC.

The rearrangement joins TRBV9 to TRBJ2-5; 7 bases map to TRBD1. CDR1 is SGDLS, CDR2 YYNGEE, per germline. Losses at the gene ends were 0 bases for V and 3 bases for J; bases not matched to a gene: 5. This CDR3 spans 15 amino acids. The DNA of the CDR3 is TGTGCCAGCAGCGTAGCAGGGGGTCGGGAAGAGACCCAGTACTTC. It specifies CASSVAGGREETQYF.

This chain links TRBV5-1 with TRBJ2-5; D possibly matches TRBD1 or TRBD2 (6 bases each). The germline V and J ends were trimmed by 4 bases and 5 bases, with 18 bases remaining between them. There are 15 residues in the CDR3. Germline V lookup: CDR1 SGHRS, CDR2 YFSETQ. The CDR3, as DNA: TGCGCCAGCAGCAGGGAGGCAGGGACACGTGAGACCCAGTACTTC. It translates to CASSREAGTRETQYF.

The chain links TRBV24-1 to TRBJ1-1; D is ambiguous. With 7 bases removed from V and 3 bases from J, the gap between germline ends came to 11 bases. The CDR3 is made up of 13 amino acids. Germline loops: CDR1 KGHDR, CDR2 SFDVKD. The CDR3 DNA is TGTGCCACCAGGGCCCTCGAGGACACTGAAGCTTTCTTT. Translation gives CATRALEDTEAFF.

Details on this clonotype: This CDR3 is missing its conserved last phenylalanine or tryptophan, likely due to a read error. This chain uses TRBV14 with TRBJ2-7, with D tentatively TRBD1 (6 bases). The CDR3 runs 12 residues. Germline-derived CDR1 and CDR2 are SGHDN and FVKESK. Written as DNA, the CDR3 is TGTGCCAGCGGCCAAGGGGGCTACGAGCAGTACATC. It is translated as CASGQGGYEQYI.

This clonotype has only a few counts. Since no conserved phenylalanine or tryptophan closes the CDR3, a read error is the likely cause. This chain connects TRBV6-6 to TRBJ2-7; D might be TRBD1 (6 bases). The V gene lost 0 bases and the J gene lost 7 bases, with 13 bases spanning the gap. CDR1 MNHNY and CDR2 SVGAGI come from the germline V gene (reference sequence). This CDR3 comprises 14 residues. The CDR3 sequence: CASSYSLQGQEQYS. The CDR3 nucleotides are TGTGCCAGCAGTTACTCGTTGCAGGGGCAGGAGCAGTACTCC.

This clonotype occurred many times. V usage is TRBV6-2 or TRBV6-3 and J usage is TRBJ2-1, with D perhaps matching TRBD1 (6 bases). CDR1 and CDR2 (germline): MNHEY, SVGEGT. This CDR3 contains 13 residues. The V end was cut by 5 bases, the J end by 8 bases, with 13 bases between. In DNA, the CDR3 is TGTGCCAGCAGTGACAGGTTAGGAGATGAGCAGTTCTTC. The encoded protein is CASSDRLGDEQFF.

The chain links TRBV2 to TRBJ1-5; no clear D. The CDR3 is 13 amino acids. V dropped 7 bases and J dropped 9 bases, with 16 bases sitting between them. Per germline, CDR1 SNHLY and CDR2 FYNNEI. The DNA of the CDR3 is TGTGCCAGCAACGGAGGGAATCAGTTGCCCCAGCATTTT. Its translation: CASNGGNQLPQHF.

This clonotype came up once. The junction and the germline gene differ at one end; a read error may be behind it. V gene TRBV5-1 combines with J gene TRBJ1-6, with a possible D match to TRBD1 (5 bases). This CDR3 comprises 15 residues. The germline gives CDR1 SGHRS, CDR2 YFSETQ. This chain's CDR3 is CASSRSGAVNSPLHF. The DNA of the CDR3 is TGTGCCAGCAGCCGGAGTGGGGCAGTTAATTCACCCCTCCACTTT.

This clonotype was observed a handful of times. The chain employs TRBV20-1 and TRBJ2-7; no firm D call. The V and J ends lost 2 bases and 10 bases respectively, with 24 bases between them. In germline, CDR1 is DFQATT, CDR2 SNEGSKA (reference sequence). This CDR3 has 15 amino acids. CDR3 coding DNA: TGCAGTGCTAGAAGACCGGGTACTTCTGCCTCGAACCAGTACTTC. It is translated as CSARRPGTSASNQYF.

The CDR3 bases are TGTGCCAGGTCGGGACAGGGGCTAGATGGCTACACCTTC. Translation: CARSGQGLDGYTF. The rearrangement uses TRBV2 and TRBJ1-2; 10 positions match TRBD1. With V trimmed by 9 bases and J by 6 bases, 7 bases remained unmatched. The CDR3 is 13 residues long. Germline V lookup: CDR1 SNHLY, CDR2 FYNNEI.

The CDR3 protein is CASSSRREVSYEQYF. CDR3 bases: TGTGCCAGCAGCTCCCGTAGGGAGGTCTCCTACGAGCAGTACTTC. The J gene is TRBJ2-7, the V gene TRBV7-2, with D possibly matching TRBD2 (6 bases). Germline CDR1 is SGHTA and CDR2 is FQGNSA. This CDR3 spans 15 amino acids. Trimming shortened V by 4 bases and J by 0 bases, and 13 bases separated the two germline ends.

This chain uses TRBV29-1 with TRBJ2-3; D not certain. CDR1 and CDR2 (germline): SQVTM, ANQGSEA. This CDR3 spans 13 amino acids. V lost 7 bases, J lost 5 bases, and 16 bases lay in between. For the CDR3, the DNA is TGCAGCGCTGATGGTGGGTCTCAAGATACGCAGTATTTT. Its protein is CSADGGSQDTQYF.

V and J are TRBV19 and TRBJ2-1; possibly TRBD2 for D (6 bases). Germline loops: CDR1 LNHDA, CDR2 SQIVND (reference sequence). This CDR3 is built from 14 residues. The V gene lost 1 base and the J gene lost 4 bases, with 8 bases spanning the gap. CDR3 sequence reads: CASSIGLGYNEQFF. CDR3 nucleotides: TGTGCCAGTAGTATAGGACTAGGGTACAATGAGCAGTTCTTC.

CDR3 DNA: TGTGCCAGCAGTGTAGAGCTCAATCAGCCCCAGCATTTT. This gives the protein CASSVELNQPQHF. The J gene is TRBJ1-5, the V gene TRBV2, with D uncertain. V lost 4 bases, J lost 3 bases, and 7 bases lay in between. This CDR3 is built from 13 residues. The V gene's germline CDR1 is SNHLY and CDR2 FYNNEI. The full variable domain, rest sourced from reference TRBV2 and TRBJ1-5, is EPEVTQTPSHQVTQMGQEVILRCVPISNHLYFYWYRQILGQKVEFLVSFYNNEISEKSEIFDDQFSVERPDGSNFTLKIRSTKLEDSAMYFCASSVELNQPQHFGDGTRLSIL.

This sequence joins TRBV7-8 and TRBJ2-5, with D possibly matching TRBD1 (5 bases). CDR3 length equals 16 residues. The V end lost 3 bases, the J end lost 5 bases, and 19 bases lay between the germline ends. The germline gives CDR1 SGHVS, CDR2 FQNEAQ. The CDR3 region has the DNA TGTGCCAGCAGCTTCGGCGGTTCCTCTTCAGGGGAGACCCAGTACTTC. Translated: CASSFGGSSSGETQYF.